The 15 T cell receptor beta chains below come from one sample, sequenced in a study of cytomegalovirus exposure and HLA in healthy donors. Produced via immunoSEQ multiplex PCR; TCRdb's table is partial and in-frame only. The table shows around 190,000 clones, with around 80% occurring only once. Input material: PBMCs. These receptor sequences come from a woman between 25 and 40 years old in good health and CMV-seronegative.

CDR3 DNA: TGTGCCAGCAGTGTAAACCGGGGTGAGACCCAGTACTTC. This codes for CASSVNRGETQYF. V gene TRBV6-1 combines with J gene TRBJ2-5, with D perhaps TRBD2 (5 bases). In germline, CDR1 is MNHNS, CDR2 SASEGT. The V end was cut by 4 bases, the J end by 5 bases, with 11 bases between. This CDR3 has 13 residues.

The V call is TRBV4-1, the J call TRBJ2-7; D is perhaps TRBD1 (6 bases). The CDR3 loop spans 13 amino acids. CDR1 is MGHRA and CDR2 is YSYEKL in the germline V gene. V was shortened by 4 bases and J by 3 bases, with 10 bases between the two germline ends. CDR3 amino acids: CASSRGQNYEQYF. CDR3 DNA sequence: TGCGCCAGCAGCCGTGGACAGAACTACGAGCAGTACTTC.

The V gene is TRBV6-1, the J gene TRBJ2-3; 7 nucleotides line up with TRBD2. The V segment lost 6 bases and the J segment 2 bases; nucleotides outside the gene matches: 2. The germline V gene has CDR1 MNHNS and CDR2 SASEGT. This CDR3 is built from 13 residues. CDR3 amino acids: CASRGLITDTQYF. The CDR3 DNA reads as TGTGCCAGCAGGGGACTAATCACAGATACGCAGTATTTT.

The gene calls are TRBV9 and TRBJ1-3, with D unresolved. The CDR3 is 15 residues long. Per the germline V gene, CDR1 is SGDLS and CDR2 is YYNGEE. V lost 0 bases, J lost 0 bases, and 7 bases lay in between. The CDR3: CASSVEPVSGNTIYF. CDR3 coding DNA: TGTGCCAGCAGCGTAGAACCGGTCTCTGGAAACACCATATATTTT.

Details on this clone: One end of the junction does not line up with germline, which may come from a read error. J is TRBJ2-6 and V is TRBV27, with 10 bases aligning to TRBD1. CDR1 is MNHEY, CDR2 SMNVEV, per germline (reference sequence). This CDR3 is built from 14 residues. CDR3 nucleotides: TGTGCCAGCAGTTCCCGGACAGGGGGCAACGTCCTGACTTTC. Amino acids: CASSSRTGGNVLTF.

DNA of the CDR3: TGCGCCAGCAGCTTGGGCACCGGGACAGGGGGCGTCAATTCACCCCTCCACTTT. Translated: CASSLGTGTGGVNSPLHF. The chain carries TRBV5-1 and TRBJ1-6; 12 nucleotides align to TRBD1. CDR3 size: 18 residues. CDR1 is SGHRS, CDR2 YFSETQ, per germline. V lost 0 bases and J lost 7; bases outside the gene matches: 8.

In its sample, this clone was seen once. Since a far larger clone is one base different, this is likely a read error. The CDR3 nucleotides read TGTGTCAGCAGCTCGACTAGCGGGAGAGGGTGGGATACGCAGTATTTT. Translation gives CVSSSTSGRGWDTQYF. The chain couples TRBV7-9 to TRBJ2-3; 12 nucleotides match TRBD2. This CDR3 region has 16 residues. Germline V gene sequence: CDR1 SEHNR, CDR2 FQNEAQ (reference sequence).

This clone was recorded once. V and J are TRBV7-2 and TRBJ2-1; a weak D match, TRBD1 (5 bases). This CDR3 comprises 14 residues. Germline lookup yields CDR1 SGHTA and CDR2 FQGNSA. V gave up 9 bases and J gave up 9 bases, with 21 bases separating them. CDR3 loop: CASSPGRANIEQFF. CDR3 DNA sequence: TGTGCCAGTAGCCCGGGCAGGGCAAACATTGAGCAGTTCTTC.

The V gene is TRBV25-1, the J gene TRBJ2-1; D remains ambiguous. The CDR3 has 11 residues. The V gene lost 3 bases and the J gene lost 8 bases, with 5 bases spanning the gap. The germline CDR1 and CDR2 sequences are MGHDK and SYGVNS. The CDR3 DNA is TGTGCCAGCAGTGACCCATATGAGCAGTTCTTC. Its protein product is CASSDPYEQFF. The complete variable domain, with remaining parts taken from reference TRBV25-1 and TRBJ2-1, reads EADIYQTPRYLVIGTGKKITLECSQTMGHDKMYWYQQDPGMELHLIHYSYGVNSTEKGDLSSESTVSRIRTEHFPLTLESARPSHTSQYLCASSDPYEQFFGPGTRLTVL.

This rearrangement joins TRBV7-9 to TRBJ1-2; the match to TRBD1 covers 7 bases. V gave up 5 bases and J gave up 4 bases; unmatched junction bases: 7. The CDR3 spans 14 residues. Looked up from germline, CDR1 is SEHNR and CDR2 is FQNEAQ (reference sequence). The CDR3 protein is CASSPDRLPYGYTF. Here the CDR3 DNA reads TGTGCCAGCAGCCCGGACAGGCTCCCCTATGGCTACACCTTC.

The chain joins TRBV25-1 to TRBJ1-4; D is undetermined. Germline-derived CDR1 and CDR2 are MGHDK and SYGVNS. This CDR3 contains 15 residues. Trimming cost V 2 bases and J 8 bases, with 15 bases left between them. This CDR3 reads CASSERRGIVEKLFF. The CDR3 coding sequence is TGTGCCAGCAGTGAAAGGAGAGGGATAGTGGAAAAACTGTTTTTT. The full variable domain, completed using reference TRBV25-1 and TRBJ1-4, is EADIYQTPRYLVIGTGKKITLECSQTMGHDKMYWYQQDPGMELHLIHYSYGVNSTEKGDLSSESTVSRIRTEHFPLTLESARPSHTSQYLCASSERRGIVEKLFFGSGTQLSVL.

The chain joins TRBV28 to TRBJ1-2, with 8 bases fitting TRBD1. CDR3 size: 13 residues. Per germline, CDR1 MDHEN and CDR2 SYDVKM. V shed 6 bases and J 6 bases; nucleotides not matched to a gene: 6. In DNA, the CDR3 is TGTGCCAGCAGGGCGGACAGGGTTGATGGCTACACCTTC. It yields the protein CASRADRVDGYTF.

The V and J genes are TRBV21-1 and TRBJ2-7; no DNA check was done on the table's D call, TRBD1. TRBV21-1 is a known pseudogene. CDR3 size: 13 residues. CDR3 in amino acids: CASRQGITYEQYF. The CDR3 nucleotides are TGTGCCAGCAGGCAGGGGATTACCTACGAGCAGTACTTC.

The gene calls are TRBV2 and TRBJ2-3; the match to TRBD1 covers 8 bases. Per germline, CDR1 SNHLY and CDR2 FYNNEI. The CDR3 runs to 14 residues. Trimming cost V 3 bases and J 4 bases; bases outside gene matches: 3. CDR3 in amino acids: CASSDRGQSDTQYF. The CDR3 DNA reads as TGTGCCAGCAGTGACAGGGGGCAATCAGATACGCAGTATTTT. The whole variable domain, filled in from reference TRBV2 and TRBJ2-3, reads EPEVTQTPSHQVTQMGQEVILRCVPISNHLYFYWYRQILGQKVEFLVSFYNNEISEKSEIFDDQFSVERPDGSNFTLKIRSTKLEDSAMYFCASSDRGQSDTQYFGPGTRLTVL.

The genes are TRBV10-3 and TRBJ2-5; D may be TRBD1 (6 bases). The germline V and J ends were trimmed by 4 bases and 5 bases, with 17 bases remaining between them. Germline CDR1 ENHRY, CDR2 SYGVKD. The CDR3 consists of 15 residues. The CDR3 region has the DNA TGTGCCATCAGTGGAGACAGGTCCTTTAGGGAGACCCAGTACTTC. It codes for CAISGDRSFRETQYF.